A selection of T cell receptor beta chains follows, all from one sample in a study of T-cell reconstitution after alpha-beta-depleted transplantation in children. TCRdb independently ran MiXCR on the PCR reads; one entry per CDR3 protein. The repertoire holds about 460,000 distinct CDR3 sequences, 11% seen once, with approximately 14% in the top ten. The starting material was PBMCs, mostly from graft donor cells, obtained 180 days after TCRalphabeta/CD19-depleted stem cell transplant. The origin of the receptors is a female patient aged 2-10 years who had a stem cell transplant for aplastic anemia, so the T cells may come from the graft donor. CDR3s include the opening cysteine and the closing phenylalanine or tryptophan. The D gene is left open where the match is weak. Rows give clone size only sometimes, using once, few, many, or a class for an expanded clone.

abundance	v_gene	d_gene	j_gene	CDR3nt	CDR3aa
few	TRBV28	-	TRBJ2-7	TGTGCCAGCAGTTCTCCTGGGGGCGAGCAGTACTTC	CASSSPGGEQYF
few	TRBV5-5	TRBD1	TRBJ2-7	TGTGCCAGCAGCCCAGGGGGCGACGAGCAGTACTTC	CASSPGGDEQYF
-	TRBV7-2	TRBD2	TRBJ2-7	TGTGCCAGCAGCGTCCTAGCGGTCTACGAGCAGTACTTC	CASSVLAVYEQYF
-	TRBV7-9	-	TRBJ2-5	TGTGCCAGCAGCGCCGGGATCCCCCCAGAGACCCAGTACTTC	CASSAGIPPETQYF
-	TRBV7-9	-	TRBJ2-5	TGTGCCAGCGGAAAATCGGTCCAAGAGACCCAGTACTTC	CASGKSVQETQYF
-	TRBV9	-	TRBJ2-1	TGTGCCAGCGGACACTGGGCAGGAGTTACTGAGCAGTTCTTC	CASGHWAGVTEQFF
-	TRBV20-1	TRBD2	TRBJ2-3	TGCAGTACGGCCGGGACTAGCGGGAGGGACAGTAGCACAGATACGCAGTATTTT	CSTAGTSGRDSSTDTQYF
few	TRBV5-1	TRBD1	TRBJ2-2	TGCGCCAGCAGCGGAGGAGACAGGGCAATAACCGGGGAGCTGTTTTTT	CASSGGDRAITGELFF
-	TRBV29-1	-	TRBJ1-4	TGCAGCGTCGCGGGACAAGATAATGAAAAACTGTTTTTT	CSVAGQDNEKLFF
-	TRBV28	TRBD1	TRBJ1-5	TGTGCCAGCAGCCCAGCCCGGACAGGGGGCAATCAGCCCCAGCATTTT	CASSPARTGGNQPQHF
-	TRBV7-2	-	TRBJ2-7	TGTGCCAGCAGCTTGAGGGGACACGAGGCCGAGCAGTACTTC	CASSLRGHEAEQYF
few	TRBV25-1	-	TRBJ2-2	TGTGCCAGCAGTGAATTAAGGCAGCGCACCGGGGAGCTGTTTTTT	CASSELRQRTGELFF
-	TRBV12-3/TRBV12-4	TRBD1	TRBJ1-1	TGTGCCAGCTCGCCGGGACAGGTTCTAAGAGGCCGAGAAGCTTTCTTT	CASSPGQVLRGREAFF
few	TRBV11-2	-	TRBJ2-6	TGTGCCAGCGCCACAACAGGGAGTCCCCTCTCTGGGGCCAACGTCCTGACTTTC	CASATTGSPLSGANVLTF
-	TRBV27	TRBD2	TRBJ2-1	TGTGCCAGCAGTTCGGGACTAGCGGGAGGGGTCTACTACAATGAGCAGTTCTTC	CASSSGLAGGVYYNEQFF
few	TRBV2	-	TRBJ2-1	TGTGCCAGCAGGAACCCCTTTCGAGATAGGACTGCAAATGAGCAGTTCTTC	CASRNPFRDRTANEQFF
-	TRBV10-3	-	TRBJ2-7	TGTGCCATCAGTGGGGGACGTAACTCCTACGAGCAGTACTTC	CAISGGRNSYEQYF
few	TRBV12-5	-	TRBJ2-2	TGTGCTAGTGGTTTGGAGGGGGGGCCGGGCACCGGGGAGCTGTTTTTT	CASGLEGGPGTGELFF
-	TRBV18	TRBD1	TRBJ2-1	TGTGCCAGCTCATCCCGACAGGGTCCGGGGAATGAGCAGTTCTTC	CASSSRQGPGNEQFF
few	TRBV29-1	-	TRBJ2-5	TGCAGCGTTGAAGGGGAAATAACTTGGGAGACCCAGTACTTC	CSVEGEITWETQYF
few	TRBV7-2	TRBD2	TRBJ2-5	TGTGCCAGCAGCTCGGGGACTAGCGGGGGAAAAGAGACCCAGTACTTC	CASSSGTSGGKETQYF
many	TRBV12-3/TRBV12-4	-	TRBJ2-2	TGTGCCAGCAGTTTGCACAGGGCAACTTTCACCGGGGAGCTGTTTTTT	CASSLHRATFTGELFF
many	TRBV2	TRBD2	TRBJ2-1	TGTGCCAGCACATCTAGCGGGGGCCTCACTGAGCAGTTCTTC	CASTSSGGLTEQFF
few	TRBV28	-	TRBJ2-3	TGTGCCAGCAGCCGTCGGGGTGCAGATACGCAGTATTTT	CASSRRGADTQYF
many	TRBV28	-	TRBJ1-2	TGTGCCAGCAGTTCACCAGGGGGCTACACCTTC	CASSSPGGYTF
many	TRBV5-1	-	TRBJ2-1	TGCGCCAGCAGCTCCACAGCGGTCGAGCAGTTCTTC	CASSSTAVEQFF
-	TRBV29-1	TRBD1	TRBJ2-5	TGCAGCGTTGGGACAGGGGGGGGGGAGACCCAGTACTTC	CSVGTGGGETQYF
many	TRBV29-1	-	TRBJ1-2	TGCAGCGTTGAGGCAGGCGATGGCTACACCTTC	CSVEAGDGYTF
-	TRBV28	TRBD2	TRBJ2-7	TGTGCCAGCAGTTTACCGACTAGCGGGAGGAACGCCTACGAGCAGTACTTC	CASSLPTSGRNAYEQYF
few	TRBV18	-	TRBJ1-2	TGTGCCAGCTCCGCCGGGTCCTCGGGCTACACCTTC	CASSAGSSGYTF
-	TRBV20-1	TRBD2	TRBJ2-1	TGCAGTGCTAGAGATCTGGCGGGAGGGGATGAGCAGTTCTTC	CSARDLAGGDEQFF
-	TRBV10-3	TRBD2	TRBJ2-3	TGTGCCATCAGTGCGCTTAGCGGGCCTAGCACAGATACGCAGTATTTT	CAISALSGPSTDTQYF
-	TRBV25-1	-	TRBJ1-1	TGTGCCAGCAGTGGGGACAAGGTTGCTTTCTTT	CASSGDKVAFF
-	TRBV27	TRBD1	TRBJ1-4	TGTGCCAGCAGTCCGAGCAGGGGGCTAACTAATGAAAAACTGTTTTTT	CASSPSRGLTNEKLFF
-	TRBV28	-	TRBJ1-5	TGTGCCAGCAGTCTAGGGGTTGTATGGAATCAGCCCCAGCATTTT	CASSLGVVWNQPQHF
few	TRBV4-2	TRBD2	TRBJ2-2	TGTGCCAGCAGCCAAGAAGAACTAGCGGGAGGGTTTAACACCGGGGAGCTGTTTTTT	CASSQEELAGGFNTGELFF
-	TRBV7-3	TRBD1	TRBJ1-2	TGTGCCAGCAGCTTAATCCCGGGACAGGGAATCAATGGCTACACCTTC	CASSLIPGQGINGYTF
-	TRBV6-5	-	TRBJ2-1	TGTGCCAGCAGTTCGGTGGCAGGGTCCTACAATGAGCAGTTCTTC	CASSSVAGSYNEQFF
-	TRBV5-6	-	TRBJ2-6	TGTGCCAGCAGCTTCCCCCCCTTCCCCCTCTCTGGGGCCAACGTCCTGACTTTC	CASSFPPFPLSGANVLTF
few	TRBV18	-	TRBJ2-7	TGTGCCAGCTCACCACTGCCAGGCAGCTCCTACGAGCAGTACTTC	CASSPLPGSSYEQYF
few	TRBV29-1	-	TRBJ2-7	TGCAGCGTTTACAACCTTTACGAGCAGTACTTC	CSVYNLYEQYF
few	TRBV24-1	-	TRBJ2-5	TGTGCCACCAGTGATGATAGCAACCAAGAGACCCAGTACTTC	CATSDDSNQETQYF
-	TRBV29-1	TRBD2	TRBJ2-7	TGCAGCGTTTCCCAGCGGGATACTCCCTACGAGCAGTACTTC	CSVSQRDTPYEQYF
-	TRBV6-5	TRBD1	TRBJ2-1	TGTGCCAGCAGTACTTGGGACAGCGTCTCCCCTGAGCAGTTCTTC	CASSTWDSVSPEQFF
few	TRBV7-9	-	TRBJ1-1	TGTGCCAGCAGCCCCAGGCCCGGCCTCACTGAAGCTTTCTTT	CASSPRPGLTEAFF
-	TRBV9	-	TRBJ1-2	TGTGCCAGCAGCACTCGACAGTATTCGGGCGGGGATGGCTACACCTTC	CASSTRQYSGGDGYTF
few	TRBV7-8	TRBD1	TRBJ1-4	TGTGCCAGCAGGTCAGCCGGGACAGGGATCAATGAAAAACTGTTTTTT	CASRSAGTGINEKLFF
-	TRBV20-1	TRBD2	TRBJ2-1	TGCAGTGCTACCGGGACTAGGGTCGTCAATGAGCAGTTCTTC	CSATGTRVVNEQFF
-	TRBV28	-	TRBJ2-2	TGTGCCAGCAGTTTTGGGCTAGGTTTCGCCGGGGAGCTGTTTTTT	CASSFGLGFAGELFF
-	TRBV29-1	-	TRBJ2-7	TGCAGCGTCATTGGCCAACCCCGGGAGCAGTACTTC	CSVIGQPREQYF
-	TRBV20-1	TRBD2	TRBJ2-3	TGCAGTGCTAGAGATCGGGGCGGGAGGGAAAGAGATACGCAGTATTTT	CSARDRGGRERDTQYF
many	TRBV20-1	TRBD1	TRBJ2-7	TGCAGTGCTGACAGGGGGCGCGAGCAGTACTTC	CSADRGREQYF
few	TRBV28	-	TRBJ2-7	TGTGCCAGCAGTCAATACACAACAGGGAAGGGGGAGCAGTACTTC	CASSQYTTGKGEQYF
-	TRBV7-9	-	TRBJ2-1	TGTGCCAGCAGCTATGAGGGGGAGACCTACAATGAGCAGTTCTTC	CASSYEGETYNEQFF
-	TRBV15	TRBD1	TRBJ2-1	TGTGCCACCAGCACATGGACAGGGAGCTCCTACAATGAGCAGTTCTTC	CATSTWTGSSYNEQFF